This T cell receptor (beta chain) was captured by sequencing in a study of T cell responses to AZD1222 COVID-19 vaccine. Across the study: Second-dose intervals near 4 or 12 weeks were combined. Study-level findings and limits: Once two AZD1222 doses were given, Spike-specific TCR breadth and depth went up. Among AZD1222 vaccinees, only six were seropositive at baseline.

The repertoire was sequenced with immunoSEQ multiplex PCR; TCRdb's copy has only in-frame clones and lacks some. The table includes 150,000 to 200,000 clones, approximately 92% detected once. In this sample, this clone turned up once. The target antigen is unknown. One junction end does not reproduce the germline sequence, and a read error may be involved. Sample: peripheral blood, taken on day 0 of AZD1222 vaccination. This sequence was found in an adult in good health.

This CDR3 reads CASSSTGSSYF. The CDR3 bases are TGTGCCAGCAGTTCGACAGGAAGCAGTTATTTT. J is TRBJ1-5 and V is TRBV6-5, with a possible D match to TRBD1 (6 bases). CDR3 length: 11 residues. Germline V gene lookup returns CDR1 MNHEY and CDR2 SVGAGI.